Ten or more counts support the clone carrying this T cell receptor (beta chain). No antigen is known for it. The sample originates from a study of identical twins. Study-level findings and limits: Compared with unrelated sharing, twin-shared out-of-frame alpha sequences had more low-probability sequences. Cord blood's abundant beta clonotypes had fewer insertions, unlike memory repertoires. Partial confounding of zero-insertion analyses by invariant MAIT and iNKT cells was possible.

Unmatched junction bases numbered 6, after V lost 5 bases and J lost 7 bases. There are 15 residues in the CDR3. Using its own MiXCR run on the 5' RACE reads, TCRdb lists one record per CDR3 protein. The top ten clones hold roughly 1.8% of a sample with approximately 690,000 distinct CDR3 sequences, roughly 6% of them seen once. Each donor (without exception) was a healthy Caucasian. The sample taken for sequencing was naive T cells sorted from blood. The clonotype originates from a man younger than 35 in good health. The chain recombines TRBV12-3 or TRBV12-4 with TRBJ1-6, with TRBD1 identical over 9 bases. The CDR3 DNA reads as TGTGCCAGCAGTATGGGACAGGGATACAATTCACCCCTCCACTTT. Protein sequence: CASSMGQGYNSPLHF.